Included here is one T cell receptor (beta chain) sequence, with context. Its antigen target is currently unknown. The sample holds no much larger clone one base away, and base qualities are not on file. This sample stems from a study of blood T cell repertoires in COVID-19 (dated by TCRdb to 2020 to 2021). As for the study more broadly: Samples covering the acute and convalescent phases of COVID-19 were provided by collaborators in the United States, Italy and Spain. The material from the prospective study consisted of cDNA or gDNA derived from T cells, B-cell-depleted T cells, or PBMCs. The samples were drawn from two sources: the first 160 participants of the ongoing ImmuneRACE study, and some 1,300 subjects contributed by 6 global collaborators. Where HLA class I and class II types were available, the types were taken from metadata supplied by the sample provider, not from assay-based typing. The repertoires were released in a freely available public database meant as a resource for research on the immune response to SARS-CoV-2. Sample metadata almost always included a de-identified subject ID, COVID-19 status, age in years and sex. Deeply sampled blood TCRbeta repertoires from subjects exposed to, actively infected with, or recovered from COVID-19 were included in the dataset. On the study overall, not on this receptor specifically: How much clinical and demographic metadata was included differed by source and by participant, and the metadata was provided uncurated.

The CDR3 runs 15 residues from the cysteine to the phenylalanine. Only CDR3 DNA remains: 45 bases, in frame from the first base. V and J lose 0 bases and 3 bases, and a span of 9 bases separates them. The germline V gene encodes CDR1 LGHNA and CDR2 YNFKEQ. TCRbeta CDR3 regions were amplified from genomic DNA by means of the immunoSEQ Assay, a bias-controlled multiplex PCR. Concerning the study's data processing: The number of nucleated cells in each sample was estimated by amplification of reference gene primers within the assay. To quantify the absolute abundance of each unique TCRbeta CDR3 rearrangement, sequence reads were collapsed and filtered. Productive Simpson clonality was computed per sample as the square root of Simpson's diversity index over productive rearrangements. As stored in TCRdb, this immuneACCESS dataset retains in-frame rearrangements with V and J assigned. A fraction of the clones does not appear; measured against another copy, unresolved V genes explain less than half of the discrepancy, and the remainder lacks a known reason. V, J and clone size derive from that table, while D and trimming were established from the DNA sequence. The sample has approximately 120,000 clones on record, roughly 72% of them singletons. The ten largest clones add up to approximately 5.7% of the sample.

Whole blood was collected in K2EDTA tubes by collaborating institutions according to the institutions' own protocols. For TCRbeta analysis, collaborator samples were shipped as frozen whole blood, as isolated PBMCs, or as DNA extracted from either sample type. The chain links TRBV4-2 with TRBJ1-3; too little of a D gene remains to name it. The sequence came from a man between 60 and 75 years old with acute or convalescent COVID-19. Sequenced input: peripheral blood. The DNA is TGTGCCAGCAGCCAAGAACGGGGTTATGGAAACACCATATATTTT. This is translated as CASSQERGYGNTIYF.